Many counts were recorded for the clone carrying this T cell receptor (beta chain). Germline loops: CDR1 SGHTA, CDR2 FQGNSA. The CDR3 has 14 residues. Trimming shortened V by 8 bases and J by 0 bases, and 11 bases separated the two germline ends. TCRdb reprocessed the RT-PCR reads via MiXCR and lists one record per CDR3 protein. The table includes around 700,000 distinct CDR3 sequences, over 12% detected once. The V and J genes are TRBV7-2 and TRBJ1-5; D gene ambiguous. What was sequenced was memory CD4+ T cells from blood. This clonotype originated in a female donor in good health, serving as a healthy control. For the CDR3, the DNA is TGTGCCAGCTCCTTACAGTATAGCAATCAGCCCCAGCATTTT. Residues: CASSLQYSNQPQHF.